The 23 T cell receptor beta chains below come from one sample, sequenced in a study of CD8+ T cells in alopecia areata. Sorting relied on CD4, CD8alpha, NKG2D, NKG2ACE and other markers applied to pooled cutaneous lymph node cells. Extracted RNA was reverse transcribed into cDNA, the sequencing template. The data were produced by immunoSEQ multiplex PCR, yet TCRdb's version contains in-frame clones alone and is incomplete. This sample has about 3,600 clones and no singletons, with roughly 33% in the ten largest. Sequenced: CD8+ T cells sorted from a lymph node. These receptors were collected from a C3H/HeJ mouse with alopecia areata. For the strain, the MHC haplotype given is H2-k.

On this clone: The genes and germline here are from mouse. The CDR3 goes on 4 residues after the read ends, and that part is filled in from the germline J gene. The chain combines TRBV19 with TRBJ2-4; TRBD2 matches 8 bases. J lost 0 bases, V lost 0 bases, and 3 bases had no gene match. In germline, CDR1 is FNHDT, CDR2 SITEND (reference sequence). The CDR3 loop spans 16 amino acids. The CDR3 loop is CASSIGLGTSQNTLYF. The covered CDR3 bases are TGTGCCAGCAGTATAGGACTGGGGACTAGTCAAAAC.

Only a few counts were recorded for this clone. Germline and genes: mouse. The missing CDR3 end, 4 residues past where the read stops, is filled in from the germline J gene. The chain recombines TRBV19 with TRBJ2-7; TRBD2 matches 9 bases. V trimming: 7 bases; J trimming: 0 bases; junction bases outside the gene matches: 5. Germline V gene data show CDR1 as FNHDT and CDR2 as SITEND (reference sequence). CDR3 length: 14 amino acids. The CDR3 spells CASCQTGGSYEQYF. The sequenced part of the CDR3 DNA is TGTGCCAGCTGCCAGACTGGGGGCTCCTAT.

In its sample, this clone was seen many times. The genes are named according to mouse. The read halts 4 residues ahead of the CDR3 end, with the missing end drawn from the germline J gene. The chain combines TRBV1 with TRBJ2-1; 10 nucleotides match TRBD1. This CDR3 has 14 residues. Germline-derived CDR1 and CDR2 are NSQYPW and LRSPGD (reference sequence). The CDR3 DNA, read in part, is TGCACCTGCAGCTCCGGGACAGGGGACGCT. It is translated as CTCSSGTGDA. The whole CDR3 protein is CTCSSGTGDAEQFF.

With respect to this clone: Gene labels here are mouse ones. Read sequence stops 4 residues before the CDR3 end, and the germline J gene provides the missing end. The rearrangement links TRBV31 to TRBJ2-5, with a possible D match to TRBD2 (6 bases). CDR3 length: 15 residues. V dropped 0 bases and J dropped 0 bases, with 10 bases sitting between them. The V gene's germline CDR1 is GKSSPN and CDR2 SITVG. The CDR3 reads CAWSLLGTNQDTQYF. The sequenced CDR3 bases are TGTGCCTGGAGTCTCCTGGGGACTAACCAAGAC.

This clone counts as medium-sized. Gene and germline names: mouse. The CDR3 end lies 4 residues beyond the end of the read and is filled in from the germline J gene. J is TRBJ2-5 and V is TRBV17; maybe TRBD1 (6 bases). V was trimmed by 8 bases and J by 0 bases, leaving 9 bases between them. This CDR3 has 13 amino acids. Germline CDR1 MNHDT, CDR2 YYDKIL. Here the CDR3 reads CASEGDNQDTQYF. Incomplete CDR3 DNA: TGTGCTAGCGAGGGGGATAACCAAGAC.

This clone occurred many times. Here the gene names and germline are mouse. The sequenced part of the CDR3 DNA is TGTGCCAGCAGTAAACAGGGTGGTTATTCGCCC. Protein sequence: CASSKQGGYSP. From start to end, the CDR3 is CASSKQGGYSPLYF. This chain joins TRBV19 and TRBJ1-6; a possible D gene is TRBD1 (6 bases). The sequence runs out 3 residues before the end of the CDR3; the remainder is reconstructed from the germline J gene. TRBJ1-6 is designated an ORF whose function remains uncertain. V shed 3 bases and J shed 8 bases, with 12 bases lying between them. The CDR3 is 14 amino acids. The germline V gene encodes CDR1 FNHDT and CDR2 SITEND (reference sequence).

In its sample, this clone was seen many times. Each gene name is a mouse one. Read data end 4 residues before the CDR3 end; the end is taken from the germline J gene. V is TRBV1 and J is TRBJ2-4; the D gene is possibly TRBD1 (5 bases). Germline values: CDR1 NSQYPW, CDR2 LRSPGD (reference sequence). CDR3 length: 14 amino acids. The V and J ends lost 3 bases and 0 bases respectively, with 7 bases between them. CDR3 sequence: CTCSADTSQNTLYF. CDR3 bases read: TGCACCTGCAGTGCGGACACAAGTCAAAAC. Looking up the rest from reference TRBV1 and TRBJ2-4 gives the full variable domain: VTLLEQNPRWRLVPRGQAVNLRCILKNSQYPWMSWYQQDLQKQLQWLFTLRSPGDKEVKSLPGADYLATRVTDTELRLQVANMSQGRTLYCTCSADTSQNTLYFGAGTRLSVL.

This clone has a count of ten or more. Gene names and germline refer to mouse. The read ends 4 residues shy of where the CDR3 ends; the end is completed using the germline J gene. The chain combines TRBV13-3 with TRBJ2-7; a weak D match, TRBD1 (5 bases). Deletions cut 0 bases from V and 3 bases from J, with 10 bases between. This CDR3 is built from 14 residues. The V gene's germline CDR1 is NNHDY and CDR2 SYVADS. CDR3 residues: CASSDARRDYEQYF. CDR3 DNA (partial): TGTGCCAGCAGTGATGCACGCAGGGACTAT.

This clone was seen at least ten times. The gene names given are mouse names. The read halts 4 residues ahead of the CDR3 end, with the missing end drawn from the germline J gene. The V call is TRBV13-3, the J call TRBJ2-2, with TRBD1 matching 11 bases. After removal of 0 bases from V and 2 bases from J, the junction contained 6 bases not matched to a gene. This CDR3 contains 18 residues. Germline V gives CDR1 NNHDY, CDR2 SYVADS. This CDR3 is CASSDGTGGARNTGQLYF. The part of the CDR3 DNA that was read is TGTGCCAGCAGTGATGGGACAGGGGGCGCGAGGAACACCGGG.

In its sample, this clone was seen many times. Gene names refer to mouse genes. The read terminates 4 residues before the CDR3 end, so the remaining end is supplied by the germline J gene. V and J are TRBV5 and TRBJ2-1; a possible D gene is TRBD1 (6 bases). This CDR3 is 16 amino acids long. V was shortened by 4 bases and J by 1 base, with 14 bases between the two germline ends. CDR1 is LGHNA, CDR2 YNLKQL, per germline (reference sequence). Partial CDR3 DNA: TGTGCCAGCAGCCCACAAGTCGGGACAAACTATGCT. It is translated as CASSPQVGTNYA. The CDR3 in full is CASSPQVGTNYAEQFF.

Ten or more counts support this clone. Germline and genes here are mouse. The CDR3 goes on 3 residues after the read ends, and that part is filled in from the germline J gene. The gene calls are TRBV13-3 and TRBJ1-6; a weak D match, TRBD1 (6 bases). TRBJ1-6 is noted as an ORF with a role that remains uncertain. The length of the CDR3 is 12 residues. Germline V lookup: CDR1 NNHDY, CDR2 SYVADS. The V end lost 5 bases, the J end lost 7 bases, and 7 bases lay between the germline ends. Partial CDR3 DNA: TGTGCCAGCAGGGACAGAAATTCGCCC. This encodes CASRDRNSP. The full CDR3 protein is CASRDRNSPLYF.

Ten or more counts support this clone. Any gene name here is a mouse gene name. The read halts 4 residues ahead of the CDR3 end, with the missing end drawn from the germline J gene. This chain joins TRBV1 and TRBJ1-1; no reliable D call. The CDR3 contains 11 residues. Looked up from germline, CDR1 is NSQYPW and CDR2 is LRSPGD (reference sequence). CDR3 region: CTCSADREVFF. The CDR3 bases that were read are TGCACCTGCAGTGCAGACAGA.

The table lists this clone with many counts. Gene labels here are mouse ones. The read ends 4 residues shy of where the CDR3 ends; the end is completed using the germline J gene. The V gene is TRBV12-1, the J gene TRBJ2-3; TRBD1 matches 8 bases. The germline V gene has CDR1 SGHSN and CDR2 HYEKVE. This CDR3 spans 16 amino acids. Unmatched junction bases numbered 7, after V lost 2 bases and J lost 1 base. This CDR3 is CASSPTGERGAETLYF. Incomplete CDR3 DNA: TGTGCCAGCTCTCCGACAGGGGAGAGAGGTGCAGAA.

This clone was seen many times. Gene names are the mouse ones. The read terminates 4 residues before the CDR3 end, so the remaining end is supplied by the germline J gene. The chain joins TRBV13-3 to TRBJ2-5; the match to TRBD2 covers 7 bases. The CDR3 spans 14 residues. Looked up from germline, CDR1 is NNHDY and CDR2 is SYVADS. Trimming at V came to 0 bases and at J to 2 bases, leaving 0 bases not matched to a gene. The CDR3 bases that were read are TGTGCCAGCAGTGATGGGGGGGGCCAAGAC. Its translation: CASSDGGGQD. The complete CDR3 protein is CASSDGGGQDTQYF.

As regards this clone: Genes and germline come from the mouse. The read falls 4 residues short of the CDR3 end, and the missing part is taken from the germline J gene. This chain uses TRBV5 with TRBJ2-5; D might be TRBD1 (6 bases). CDR1 is LGHNA, CDR2 YNLKQL, per germline (reference sequence). The CDR3 has 14 amino acids. The ends were cut back, 1 base at V and 3 bases at J, with 8 bases in the middle. The DNA read from the CDR3 is TGTGCCAGCAGCCAAGGCGGACAGCAAGAC. Translation gives CASSQGGQQD. The whole CDR3 sequence reads CASSQGGQQDTQYF.

This clone occurred many times. Germline and genes: mouse. The CDR3 goes on 4 residues after the read ends, and that part is filled in from the germline J gene. The V call is TRBV19, the J call TRBJ2-2; 10 bases are shared with TRBD2. V lost 9 bases, J lost 2 bases, and 4 bases stayed unmatched. The CDR3 totals 14 residues. Germline CDR1 FNHDT, CDR2 SITEND (reference sequence). CDR3 sequence reads: CATQDWGNTGQLYF. Partial CDR3 DNA: TGTGCCACCCAGGACTGGGGGAACACCGGG.

This clone was counted ten times or more. Each gene name is a mouse one. The CDR3 reads CAGGDAEQFF. The covered CDR3 bases are TGTGCGGGGGGGGATGCT. The V and J genes are TRBV19 and TRBJ2-1; TRBD2 aligns across 7 bases. The missing CDR3 end, 4 residues past where the read stops, is filled in from the germline J gene. This CDR3 is built from 10 residues. Germline loops: CDR1 FNHDT, CDR2 SITEND (reference sequence).

This clone was detected ten times or more. Gene names are the mouse ones. The CDR3 extends 4 residues past the end of the read, so its final part is completed from the germline J gene. The chain uses TRBV1 and TRBJ2-3; the D call may be TRBD1 or TRBD2 (5 bases each). CDR3 length: 14 amino acids. The V and J ends lost 1 base and 1 base respectively, with 6 bases between them. Germline V lookup: CDR1 NSQYPW, CDR2 LRSPGD (reference sequence). The CDR3 reads CTCSAGGGAETLYF. CDR3 DNA (partial): TGCACCTGCAGTGCAGGGGGCGGTGCAGAA.

Comments on this clone: Gene names follow the mouse nomenclature. Read sequence stops 4 residues before the CDR3 end, and the germline J gene provides the missing end. This chain links TRBV4 with TRBJ2-5, with 10 positions matching TRBD1. Trimming at V came to 5 bases and at J to 2 bases, leaving 1 base not matched to a gene. Per germline, CDR1 LGHDT and CDR2 YNNKQL (reference sequence). The CDR3 spans 14 residues. The covered CDR3 bases are TGTGCCAGCAGCGGGACAGGGGTCCAAGAC. Protein product: CASSGTGVQD. The entire CDR3 is CASSGTGVQDTQYF.

Many counts were recorded for this clone. Gene names and germline refer to mouse. The CDR3 is cut off 4 residues early in the read; its end comes from the germline J gene. This chain connects TRBV13-3 to TRBJ2-5; TRBD1 matches 9 bases. Germline V gene lookup returns CDR1 NNHDY and CDR2 SYVADS. CDR3 length: 14 amino acids. The covered CDR3 bases are TGTGCAGCCGGGACAGGGCTTAACCAAGAC. Its protein is CAAGTGLNQD. The CDR3 reads in full as CAAGTGLNQDTQYF.

This clone showed up many times. Genes here carry mouse names. CDR3 DNA (partial): TGTGCCAGCAGGTGGGGGAACTATGCT. Translation: CASRWGNYA. From start to end, the CDR3 is CASRWGNYAEQFF. The chain employs TRBV13-3 and TRBJ2-1; tentatively, D is TRBD2 (6 bases). The read halts 4 residues ahead of the CDR3 end, with the missing end drawn from the germline J gene. Trimming took off 5 bases at V and 1 base at J, with 7 bases between the two ends. The CDR3 runs 13 residues. Germline V CDR1 and CDR2: NNHDY, SYVADS.

This clone is labeled medium-sized (0.01 to 0.1%). Gene names and germline refer to mouse. Read sequence stops 4 residues before the CDR3 end, and the germline J gene provides the missing end. The rearrangement joins TRBV19 to TRBJ2-4; perhaps TRBD2 as D (5 bases). The CDR3 runs 14 residues. Deletions cut 4 bases from V and 2 bases from J, with 11 bases between. Germline CDR1 is FNHDT and CDR2 is SITEND (reference sequence). The CDR3 sequence is CASSPTGDQNTLYF. Incomplete CDR3 DNA: TGTGCCAGCAGTCCAACTGGAGATCAAAAC.

Judged by abundance, this clone is medium-sized. All gene names here are mouse names. The read falls 3 residues short of the CDR3 end, and the missing part is taken from the germline J gene. V usage is TRBV13-1 and J usage is TRBJ1-6; perhaps TRBD1 as D (6 bases). TRBJ1-6 has ORF status, its function being uncertain. Germline V lookup: CDR1 NSHNY, CDR2 SYGAGN. The V end lost 0 bases, the J end lost 6 bases, and 10 bases lay between the germline ends. The CDR3 extends over 15 amino acids. Incomplete CDR3 DNA: TGTGCCAGCAGTGATGCACAGGGTGGTAATTCGCCC. Translation: CASSDAQGGNSP. The whole CDR3 sequence is CASSDAQGGNSPLYF.